The rows below give T cell receptor beta chains drawn from one sample of a study of shared T cell receptors in the human thymus. Generated by immunoSEQ multiplex PCR, the TCRdb table keeps only in-frame clones and is missing some. The profile shows some 640,000 clones, around 87% of them singletons. These data were also reused for a study on human thymus T cells.

The sequenced sample consisted of thymocytes. The source of these receptors is a boy in the first two years of life with a congenital heart defect. Both conserved end residues are part of each CDR3. The order of the fields is J gene, clone size, D gene, V gene, CDR3 DNA, CDR3 protein. The D gene is left open where the match is weak. Clone size appears in some rows only: once, few, many, or a class for an expanded clone.

TRBJ1-1 . . TRBV29-1 TGCAGCGTTGAAGATCTTCAAGCACCAGGGGAATTGAACACTGAAGCTTTCTTT CSVEDLQAPGELNTEAFF
TRBJ2-2 . . TRBV7-6 TGTGCCAGCAGCTTAACGATCGGCGGGGAGCTGTTTTTT CASSLTIGGELFF
TRBJ1-1 . . TRBV27 TGTGCCAGCAGTTCTCTTCCTCTGCGGACTGAAGCTTTCTTT CASSSLPLRTEAFF
TRBJ2-4 . TRBD2 TRBV5-1 TGCGCCAGCAGACAGGGTAAGGGACTAGCGGGATCCCTAGCCAAAAACATTCAGTACTTC CASRQGKGLAGSLAKNIQYF
TRBJ2-7 . . TRBV7-2 TGTGCCAGCAGCTTAGTAGGGGTCGAGCAGTACTTC CASSLVGVEQYF
TRBJ2-7 once . TRBV7-9 TGTGCCAGCAGCCAACAGGGTTTCGAGCAGTACTTC CASSQQGFEQYF
TRBJ1-1 . . TRBV28 TGTGCCAGCAGTTTATGGGCAGGGGACCGGGCTTTCTTT CASSLWAGDRAFF
TRBJ2-5 . . TRBV7-9 TGTGCCAGCAGCTTAGGGGCCAGGGAGACCCAGTACTTC CASSLGARETQYF
TRBJ2-1 . TRBD2 TRBV28 TGTGCCAGCAGTTTCGGTAGGGGACTAGCTAATGAGCAGTTCTTC CASSFGRGLANEQFF
TRBJ1-1 . . TRBV15 TGTGCCACCAGCAGAGAGTCGGGACAATTGAACACTGAAGCTTTCTTT CATSRESGQLNTEAFF
TRBJ2-1 . TRBD2 TRBV28 TGTGCCAGCAGTTCTGTCCGGGGGGGCCAGGGGATCGGTGAGCAGTTCTTC CASSSVRGGQGIGEQFF
TRBJ1-4 . TRBD1 TRBV7-9 TGTGCCAGCAGCGTTACGACAGGGGCTAATGAAAAACTGTTTTTT CASSVTTGANEKLFF
TRBJ2-2 once TRBD2 TRBV6-6 TGTGCCAGCCGTTTAGCGGGAGTTATGGACACCGGGGAGCTGTTTTTT CASRLAGVMDTGELFF
TRBJ2-2 once . TRBV6-6 TGTGCCAGCAGTACCCGACTAGGTCGAGACACCGGGGAGCTGTTTTTT CASSTRLGRDTGELFF
TRBJ2-7 . TRBD1 TRBV6-5 TGTGCCAGCAGGGCAACAGGGGGCGTTTGGGACGAGCAGTACTTC CASRATGGVWDEQYF
TRBJ2-7 few . TRBV6-1 TGTGCCAGCACAGGGGTTGGCGAGCAGTACTTC CASTGVGEQYF
TRBJ2-6 . TRBD2 TRBV7-3 TGTGCCAGCAGCAGTAGCGGGGGGGCGTATGGGGCCAACGTCCTGACTTTC CASSSSGGAYGANVLTF
TRBJ2-1 . TRBD2 TRBV6-6 TGTGCCAGCCTGAGCGGGGGGACAGTAGGTGAGCAGTTCTTC CASLSGGTVGEQFF
TRBJ2-7 . . TRBV27 TGTGCCAGCAGTTTAGGTTACAGGGGGGGCGAGCAGTACTTC CASSLGYRGGEQYF
TRBJ1-4 . . TRBV5-1 TGCGCCAGCAGAAAATTTCGAAAACTGTTTTTT CASRKFRKLFF
TRBJ2-1 few TRBD2 TRBV29-1 TGCAGCGTTGAACTACTAGCGGGAGGAGATGAGCAGTTCTTC CSVELLAGGDEQFF
TRBJ2-3 . TRBD1 TRBV28 TGTGCCAGCAGAAGGGACAGGGGGGCACATCGCACAGATACGCAGTATTTT CASRRDRGAHRTDTQYF
TRBJ1-3 . . TRBV28 TGTGCCAGCAGTTTCGCGAACAGGCGATACTGCTCTGGAAACACCATATATTTT CASSFANRRYCSGNTIYF
TRBJ2-4 . . TRBV20-1 TGCAGTGCTAAAACTAAGAACATTCAGTACTTC CSAKTKNIQYF
TRBJ1-1 few . TRBV4-3 TGCGCCAGCAGCCACTTAGAAAAACGGAACACTGAAGCTTTCTTT CASSHLEKRNTEAFF
TRBJ1-5 . TRBD1 TRBV5-6 TGTGCCAGCAGCCTACGACCCAGGGGGATTAGCAATCAGCCCCAGCATTTT CASSLRPRGISNQPQHF
TRBJ2-3 . TRBD2 TRBV9 TGTGCCAGCAGCGTAGGAAGGTCTAGCGGGGGCCCAGCAGATACGCAGTATTTT CASSVGRSSGGPADTQYF
TRBJ1-6 . . TRBV28 TGTGCCAGCAGTTTATTGCGGGAAAACTATAATTCACCCCTCCACTTT CASSLLRENYNSPLHF
TRBJ2-2 . TRBD1 TRBV15 TGTGCCACCAGCAGAGAAGATCGGGACCGGGACAGGACAATCGTGAACACCGGGGAGCTGTTTTTT CATSREDRDRDRTIVNTGELFF